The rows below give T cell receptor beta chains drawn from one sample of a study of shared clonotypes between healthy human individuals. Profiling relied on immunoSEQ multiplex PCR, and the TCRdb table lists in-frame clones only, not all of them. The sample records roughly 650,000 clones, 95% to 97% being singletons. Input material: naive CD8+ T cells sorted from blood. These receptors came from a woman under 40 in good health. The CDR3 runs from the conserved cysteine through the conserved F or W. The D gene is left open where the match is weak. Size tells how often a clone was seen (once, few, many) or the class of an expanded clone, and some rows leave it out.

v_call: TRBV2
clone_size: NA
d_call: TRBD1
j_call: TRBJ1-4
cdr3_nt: TGTGCCAGCAGTGGTCAGGGGGTGTCATCGGCTAATGAAAAACTGTTTTTT
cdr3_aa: CASSGQGVSSANEKLFF

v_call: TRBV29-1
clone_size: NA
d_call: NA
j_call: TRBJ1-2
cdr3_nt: TGCAGCGTCTGGCCGGGGGAATCTTGGGGCTACACCTTC
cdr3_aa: CSVWPGESWGYTF

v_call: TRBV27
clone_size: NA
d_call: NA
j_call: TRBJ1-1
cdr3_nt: TGTGCCAGCAGCAAAGCCGGGCTGGGCACTGAAGCTTTCTTT
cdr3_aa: CASSKAGLGTEAFF

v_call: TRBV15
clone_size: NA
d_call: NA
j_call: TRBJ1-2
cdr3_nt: TGTGCCACCAGCAGAGATCTCGGGATCTATGGCTACACCTTC
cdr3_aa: CATSRDLGIYGYTF

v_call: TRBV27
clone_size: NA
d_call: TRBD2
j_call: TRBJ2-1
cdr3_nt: TGTGCCAGCAGTTTATCGGGAGGGGCGGGAGACAATGAGCAGTTCTTC
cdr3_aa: CASSLSGGAGDNEQFF

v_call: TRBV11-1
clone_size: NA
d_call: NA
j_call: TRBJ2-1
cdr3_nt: TGTGCCAGCAGCCCCGTCGGCCGCACGAACAATGAGCAGTTCTTC
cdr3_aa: CASSPVGRTNNEQFF

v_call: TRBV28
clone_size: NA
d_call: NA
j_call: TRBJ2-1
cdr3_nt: TGTGCCAGTCAGTCGGCTGGATACAATGAGCAGTTCTTC
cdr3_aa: CASQSAGYNEQFF

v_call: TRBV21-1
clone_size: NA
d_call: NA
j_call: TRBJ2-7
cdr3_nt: TGTGCCAGCAGCAAAGGGGGGGTTCCGACAGGGGTGTGGTGCGAGCAGTACTTC
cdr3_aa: CASSKGGVPTGVWCEQYF

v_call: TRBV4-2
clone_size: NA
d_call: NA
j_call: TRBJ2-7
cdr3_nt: TGTGCCAGCAGCGGGGCGGGTTGGGCCGAGCAGTACTTC
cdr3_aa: CASSGAGWAEQYF

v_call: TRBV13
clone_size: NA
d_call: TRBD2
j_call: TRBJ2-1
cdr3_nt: TGTGCCAGCAGCTTTGTCACTAGCGGGAGAAATGAGCAGTTCTTC
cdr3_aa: CASSFVTSGRNEQFF

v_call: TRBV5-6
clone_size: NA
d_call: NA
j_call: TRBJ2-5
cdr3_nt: TGTGCCAGCAGCTTGATGGGGGAGACCCAGTACTTC
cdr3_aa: CASSLMGETQYF

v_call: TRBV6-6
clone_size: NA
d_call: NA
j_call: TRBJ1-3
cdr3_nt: TGTGCCAGCAGTGGAGTCTCTGGAAACACCATATATTTT
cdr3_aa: CASSGVSGNTIYF

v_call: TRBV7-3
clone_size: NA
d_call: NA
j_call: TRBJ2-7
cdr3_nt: TGTGCCAGCAGCTTAGTCCGCCGGGACGGGACCTACGAGCAGTACTTC
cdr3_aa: CASSLVRRDGTYEQYF

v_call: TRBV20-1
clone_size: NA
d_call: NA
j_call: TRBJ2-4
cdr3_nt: TGCAGTGCCAAGGTGGGAAACATTCAGTACTTC
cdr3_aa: CSAKVGNIQYF

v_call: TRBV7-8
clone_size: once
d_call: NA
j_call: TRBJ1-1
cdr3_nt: TGTGCCAGCAGCTTAGGACGGAACACTGAAGCTTTCTTT
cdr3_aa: CASSLGRNTEAFF

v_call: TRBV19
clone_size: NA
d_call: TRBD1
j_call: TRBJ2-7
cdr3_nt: TGTGCCAGTAGTATGGGACAGTTGATGTACTTC
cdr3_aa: CASSMGQLMYF

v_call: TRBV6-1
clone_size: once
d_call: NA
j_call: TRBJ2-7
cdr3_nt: TGTGCCACCTGGCAGTTCGAGCAGTACTTC
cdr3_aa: CATWQFEQYF

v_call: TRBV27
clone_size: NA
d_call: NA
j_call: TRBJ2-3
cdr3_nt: TGTGCCAGCAGTTTGCAAGCGGAAAGCACAGATACGCAGTATTTT
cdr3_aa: CASSLQAESTDTQYF

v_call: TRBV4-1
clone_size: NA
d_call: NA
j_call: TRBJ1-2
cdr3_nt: TGCGCCAGCAGCCAAGATATGGCCACGGCGCCTCGGGACGGGACGACCTGCTACACCTTC
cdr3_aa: CASSQDMATAPRDGTTCYTF

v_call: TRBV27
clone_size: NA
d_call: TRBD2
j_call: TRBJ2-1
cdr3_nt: TGTGCCAGCAGTCCTGGACTAGGCCAATACAATGAGCAGTTCTTC
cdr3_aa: CASSPGLGQYNEQFF

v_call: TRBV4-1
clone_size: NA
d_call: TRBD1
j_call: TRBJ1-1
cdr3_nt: TGCGCCAGCAGCCAAATCGGACAGGGGATGAACACTGAAGCTTTCTTT
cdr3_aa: CASSQIGQGMNTEAFF

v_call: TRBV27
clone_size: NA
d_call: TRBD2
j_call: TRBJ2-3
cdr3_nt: TGTGCCAGCAGTTTAAGGCTAGCGGGAGTGGATACGCAGTATTTT
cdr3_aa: CASSLRLAGVDTQYF

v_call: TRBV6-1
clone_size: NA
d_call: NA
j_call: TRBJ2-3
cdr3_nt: TGTGCCAGCAGTGAAGCGTCGGCCTCCACAGATACGCAGTATTTT
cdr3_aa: CASSEASASTDTQYF

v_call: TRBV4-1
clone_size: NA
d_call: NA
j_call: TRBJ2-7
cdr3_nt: TGCGCCAGCAGCCATCCCGGGGTCGAGCAGTACTTC
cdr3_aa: CASSHPGVEQYF

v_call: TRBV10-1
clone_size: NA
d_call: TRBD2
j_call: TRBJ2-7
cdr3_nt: TGCGCCAGCAGTGAGTCCCGTGCGGGAGGCGGCGAGCAGTACTTC
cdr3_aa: CASSESRAGGGEQYF

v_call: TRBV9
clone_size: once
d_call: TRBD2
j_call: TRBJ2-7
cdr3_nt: TGTGCCAGTTCTAGCGGAACCTACGAGCAGTACTTC
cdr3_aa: CASSSGTYEQYF